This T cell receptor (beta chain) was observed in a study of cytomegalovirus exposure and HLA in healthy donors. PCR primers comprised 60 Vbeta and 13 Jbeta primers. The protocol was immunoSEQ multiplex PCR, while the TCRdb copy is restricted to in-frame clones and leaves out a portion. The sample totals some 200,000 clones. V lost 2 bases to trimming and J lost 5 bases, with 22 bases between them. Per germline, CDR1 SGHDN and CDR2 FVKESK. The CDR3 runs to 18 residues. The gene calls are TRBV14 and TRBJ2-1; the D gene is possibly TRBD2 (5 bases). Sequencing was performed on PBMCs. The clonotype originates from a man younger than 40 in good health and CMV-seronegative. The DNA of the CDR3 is TGTGCCAGCAGCCAAAGTCGGTTCGAGCGGCCCCCTGACAATGAGCAGTTCTTC. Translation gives CASSQSRFERPPDNEQFF.